This T cell receptor beta chain was found in a study of cytomegalovirus exposure and HLA in healthy donors. Study background: The 90 to 150 validation repertoires and the approximately 700 first-cohort repertoires shared a platform, a later analysis reported. Whole-study findings and limits: For most TCR sequences rarity was the rule, although some public TCRs occurred in many donors. Later, an analysis found that TCR clusters from the first cohort tended to co-occur in the approximately 130 validation repertoires. The authors confirmed in vitro that a few CMV-associated chains were specific for CMV antigens.

V lost 5 bases and J 2 bases, leaving 10 bases between the germline ends. The germline gives CDR1 SEHNR, CDR2 FQNEAQ (reference sequence). The CDR3 runs 14 residues. The table came from immunoSEQ multiplex PCR; TCRdb's copy has only in-frame clones and leaves some out. The table records about 160,000 clones, 85% of them present only once. On this clone: Its specificity is unknown.

The chain employs TRBV7-9 and TRBJ2-1; D may be TRBD2 (6 bases). Sequencing used PBMCs. This receptor was taken from a man aged 25-40 years in good health and CMV-seropositive. Here the CDR3 reads CASSLSGTYNEQFF. CDR3 nucleotides: TGTGCCAGCAGCCTTAGCGGTACCTACAATGAGCAGTTCTTC.